The TCR beta chain described here comes from a study of T cells in Graves' hyperthyroidism and ophthalmopathy. This clonotype was detected many times. The CDR3 runs to 12 residues. With 3 bases removed from V and 12 bases from J, the gap between germline ends came to 12 bases. From germline, CDR1 is ENHRY and CDR2 SYGVKD. RNA transcripts gave rise to amplified TCR beta CDR3 regions. The HTBI primer set served for first-round RT-PCR of the TCR CDR3. From the multiplex PCR reads, TCRdb called clonotypes with MiXCR, one entry per CDR3 protein. The sample has 300,000 to 400,000 distinct CDR3 sequences, about 14% seen once. The study enrolled patients aged 18 to 65 with newly diagnosed hyperthyroidism of under 2 months' duration. Each diagnosis drew on symptoms, thyroxine, TRAb, thyroid ultrasound and orbital computed tomography findings. PBMCs were collected from an approximately 10 ml volume of fresh peripheral blood.

Sequencing was carried out using blood. The genes are TRBV10-3 and TRBJ2-4; a possible D gene is TRBD2 (6 bases). The receptor was derived from a woman aged 55-69 years with Graves' hyperthyroidism. CDR3 nucleotides: TGTGCCATCAGTGATTTCGGGAGTGATCAGTACTTC. Its protein is CAISDFGSDQYF.